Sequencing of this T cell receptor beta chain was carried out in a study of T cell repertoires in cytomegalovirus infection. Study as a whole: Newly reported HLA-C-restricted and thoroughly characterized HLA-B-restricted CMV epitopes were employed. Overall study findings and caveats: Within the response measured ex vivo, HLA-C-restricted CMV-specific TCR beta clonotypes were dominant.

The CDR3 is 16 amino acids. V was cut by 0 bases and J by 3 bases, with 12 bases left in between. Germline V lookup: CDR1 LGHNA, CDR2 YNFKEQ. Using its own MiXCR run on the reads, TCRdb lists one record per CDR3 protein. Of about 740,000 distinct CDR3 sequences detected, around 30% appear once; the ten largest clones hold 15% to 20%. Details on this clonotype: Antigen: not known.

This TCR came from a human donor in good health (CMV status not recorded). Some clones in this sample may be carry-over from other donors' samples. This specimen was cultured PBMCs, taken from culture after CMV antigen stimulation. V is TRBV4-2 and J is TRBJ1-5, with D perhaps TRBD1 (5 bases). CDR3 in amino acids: CASSQEPTAYNQPQHF. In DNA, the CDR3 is TGTGCCAGCAGCCAAGAACCGACAGCTTACAATCAGCCCCAGCATTTT.